Included here is one TCR beta chain sequence, with context. The data stem from a study of cytomegalovirus exposure and HLA in healthy donors. Vbeta (60) and Jbeta (13) primers were used in the PCR. Produced via immunoSEQ multiplex PCR; TCRdb's table is partial and in-frame only. The sample carries 90,000 to 100,000 clones, around 70% recorded once. The germline V gene has CDR1 ENHRY and CDR2 SYGVKD. J lost 4 bases, V lost 0 bases, and 8 bases had no gene match. The CDR3 spans 16 residues. Specimen: PBMCs. The genes are TRBV10-3 and TRBJ1-2; 7 positions match TRBD1. The receptor was isolated from a man aged 45 to 65 in good health and CMV-seronegative. The CDR3, as DNA: TGTGCCATCAGTGAGTCCGGGGACAGAAACTTCTATGGCTACACCTTC. This translates into CAISESGDRNFYGYTF.